This TCR beta chain was recorded in a study of shared clonotypes between healthy human individuals. This CDR3 contains 11 residues. Germline values: CDR1 SGHNT, CDR2 YYREEE (reference sequence). Between the trimmed V and J ends, which lost 6 bases and 2 bases, there was a span of 6 bases. Sequencing used immunoSEQ multiplex PCR; TCRdb keeps in-frame clones, though not all of them. This sample has over a million clones, with over 95% found just once. The sample taken for sequencing was naive CD4+ T cells sorted from blood. Subset of the sample: CD45RA+ positively selected. The J gene is TRBJ2-7, the V gene TRBV5-4, with D possibly TRBD1 on 6 matching bases. This TCR was sampled from a man aged 30-40 years in good health. In DNA form, the CDR3 reads TGTGCCAGCAAGGGGGCCTACGAGCAGTACTTC. This encodes CASKGAYEQYF.